These 31 T cell receptor beta chains were all obtained from the same sample, sequenced in a study of STAT5B mutations in CD4+ large granular lymphocyte leukemia. Sequencing used immunoSEQ multiplex PCR; TCRdb keeps in-frame clones, though not all of them. Of approximately 32,000 clones in the sample, about 87% were seen once. The sample taken for sequencing was CD4+ T cells from blood buffy coats. These receptors came from a human donor in good health.

J is TRBJ2-1 and V is TRBV11-2, with 7 bases aligning to TRBD1. The CDR3 length is 16 residues. CDR1 and CDR2 (germline): SGHAT, FQNNGV. V was clipped by 5 bases and J by 8 bases; unmatched bases: 15. The CDR3 protein is CASSEFGTALGDEQFF. The DNA of the CDR3 is TGTGCCAGCAGCGAATTCGGGACAGCCTTGGGCGATGAGCAGTTCTTC.

The chain joins TRBV7-2 to TRBJ2-5; the match to TRBD2 covers 10 bases. The CDR3 is 14 amino acids. CDR1 is SGHTA, CDR2 FQGNSA, per germline. V trimming: 5 bases; J trimming: 3 bases; junction bases outside the gene matches: 3. DNA of the CDR3: TGTGCCAGCAGCCGAAGCGGGGGGGAAGAGACCCAGTACTTC. Translated, it gives CASSRSGGEETQYF.

This clone was observed a single time. The rearrangement joins TRBV6-1 to TRBJ1-2; maybe TRBD1 (6 bases). V gave up 5 bases and J gave up 6 bases, with 13 bases separating them. Germline assignment: CDR1 MNHNS and CDR2 SASEGT. CDR3 length: 13 residues. CDR3 nucleotides: TGTGCCAGCAGTAAACAGGGTGGGGATGGCTACACCTTC. This sequence encodes CASSKQGGDGYTF.

This rearrangement joins TRBV7-2 to TRBJ2-1; TRBD2 matches 8 bases. This CDR3 is 15 amino acids long. The V gene's germline CDR1 is SGHTA and CDR2 FQGNSA. The V gene end was trimmed by 5 bases and the J gene end by 2 bases; junction bases not matched to a gene: 5. The CDR3 loop is CASSLHSGTYNEQFF. The DNA of the CDR3 is TGTGCCAGCAGCCTTCATAGCGGGACCTACAATGAGCAGTTCTTC.

The rearrangement joins TRBV7-9 to TRBJ1-2, with TRBD1 matching 8 bases. CDR1 and CDR2 (germline): SEHNR, FQNEAQ (reference sequence). This CDR3 spans 15 amino acids. The trim removed 2 bases at V and 4 bases at J, leaving 6 bases unmatched. The DNA of the CDR3 is TGTGCCAGCAGCTTATCCAGGGGGCAGGTCTATGGCTACACCTTC. Translation gives CASSLSRGQVYGYTF. Combining the CDR3 with reference TRBV7-9 and TRBJ1-2 gives the whole variable domain DTGVSQNPRHKITKRGQNVTFRCDPISEHNRLYWYRQTLGQGPEFLTYFQNEAQLEKSRLLSDRFSAERPKGSFSTLEIQRTEQGDSAMYLCASSLSRGQVYGYTFGSGTRLTVV.

The chain recombines TRBV27 with TRBJ1-1, with TRBD1 as a possible D gene (5 bases). The V end lost 5 bases, the J end lost 2 bases, and 15 bases lay between the germline ends. CDR1 is MNHEY and CDR2 is SMNVEV in the germline V gene (reference sequence). There are 15 residues in the CDR3. CDR3 in amino acids: CASSPWVGENTEAFF. The CDR3 DNA reads TGTGCCAGCAGTCCATGGGTAGGGGAAAACACTGAAGCTTTCTTT.

Only one count was recorded for this clone. This sequence joins TRBV6-5 and TRBJ1-5, with D unclear. V dropped 3 bases and J dropped 7 bases, with 10 bases sitting between them. The CDR3 runs 13 residues. From germline, CDR1 is MNHEY and CDR2 SVGAGI. The CDR3 coding sequence is TGTGCCAGCAGTTATCGACTGTGGCAGCCCCAGCATTTT. Protein product: CASSYRLWQPQHF.

The chain recombines TRBV19 with TRBJ2-7; 7 nucleotides align to TRBD1. The CDR3 consists of 13 residues. J lost 0 bases, V lost 5 bases, and 1 base had no gene match. Germline V gene sequence: CDR1 LNHDA, CDR2 SQIVND (reference sequence). CDR3: CASSRTGSYEQYF. DNA for the CDR3: TGTGCCAGTAGTCGGACAGGCTCCTACGAGCAGTACTTC.

The chain joins TRBV6-1 to TRBJ2-2; D possibly corresponds to TRBD1 (6 bases). With 6 bases removed from V and 6 bases from J, the gap between germline ends came to 8 bases. CDR1 is MNHNS and CDR2 is SASEGT in the germline V gene. The CDR3 sequence is 12 residues long. CDR3 DNA: TGTGCCAGCAGAGGGGGACCCGGGGAGCTGTTTTTT. Its translation: CASRGGPGELFF.

The chain couples TRBV30 to TRBJ1-1; a possible D gene is TRBD1 (5 bases). Trimming pared 1 base from V and 6 bases from J, leaving 12 bases between. Germline loops: CDR1 GTSNPN, CDR2 SVGIG (reference sequence). The CDR3 is 13 residues long. The CDR3 nucleotides are TGTGCCTGGAGTGGCCGACAGAAGTCTGAAGCTTTCTTT. Protein: CAWSGRQKSEAFF.

The rearrangement links TRBV27 to TRBJ2-5; TRBD2 matches at 9 bases. The CDR3 extends over 15 amino acids. The germline CDR1 and CDR2 sequences are MNHEY and SMNVEV (reference sequence). V dropped 4 bases and J dropped 5; count of bases not matched to a gene: 8. The CDR3 nucleotides are TGTGCCAGCAGTTCCCCAGGGCGGGGGGGGGAGACCCAGTACTTC. Translating it yields CASSSPGRGGETQYF.

The J gene is TRBJ2-3, the V gene TRBV9; maybe TRBD2 (5 bases). This CDR3 spans 15 amino acids. Germline V CDR1 and CDR2: SGDLS, YYNGEE. V lost 2 bases and J 6 bases, leaving 16 bases between the germline ends. DNA of the CDR3: TGTGCCAGCAGCGTCACGGGATCCAGCGTGGATACGCAGTATTTT. It yields the protein CASSVTGSSVDTQYF.

The J gene is TRBJ1-4, the V gene TRBV5-6, with 8 positions matching TRBD1. The germline V gene has CDR1 SGHDT and CDR2 YYEEEE. V gave up 4 bases and J gave up 6 bases; unmatched junction bases: 8. The CDR3 is 15 residues long. In DNA, the CDR3 is TGTGCCAGCAGCCCCCAGGACAGGGCGCATGAAAAACTGTTTTTT. Translating it yields CASSPQDRAHEKLFF.

A remark on this clone: Relative to the germline gene, one junction end is altered; a read error may explain this. Other DNA sequences in the sample encode the same CDR3. The chain carries TRBV14 and TRBJ1-4; D uncertain. The CDR3 sequence is 12 residues long. Per germline, CDR1 SGHDN and CDR2 FVKESK. The CDR3 sequence is CASSREREKLFF. CDR3 nucleotides: TGTGCCAGCAGCCGTGAGCGTGAAAAGCTGTTTTTT.

This clone has only a few counts. The chain has TRBV7-2 and TRBJ2-5, with 8 bases aligning to TRBD2. This CDR3 is 14 amino acids long. Germline-derived CDR1 and CDR2 are SGHTA and FQGNSA. J was trimmed by 1 base and V by 6 bases; bases with no gene match: 4. The CDR3 nucleotides are TGTGCCAGCAGTCCCGGACTAGCCCAAGAGACCCAGTACTTC. This encodes CASSPGLAQETQYF.

The V and J genes are TRBV18 and TRBJ1-2; 7 nucleotides agree with TRBD1. CDR3 length equals 14 residues. Germline lookup yields CDR1 KGHSH and CDR2 LQKENI. V shed 4 bases and J 5 bases; nucleotides not matched to a gene: 7. In DNA form, the CDR3 reads TGTGCCAGCTCACTCGGGCAGGGGGAGTATGGCTACACCTTC. Protein product: CASSLGQGEYGYTF.

The sample holds a few counts of this clone. The chain combines TRBV7-9 with TRBJ1-5; D call uncertain. The V end was cut by 2 bases, the J end by 9 bases, with 8 bases between. The CDR3 extends over 12 amino acids. Per the germline V gene, CDR1 is SEHNR and CDR2 is FQNEAQ (reference sequence). CDR3 coding DNA: TGTGCCAGCAGCTTACCCATAGGGCCCCAGCATTTT. Its protein product is CASSLPIGPQHF.

The chain uses TRBV4-3 and TRBJ1-2; D remains ambiguous. The CDR3 runs to 15 residues. V was trimmed by 0 bases and J by 4 bases, leaving 12 bases between them. Looked up from germline, CDR1 is LGHNA and CDR2 is YSLEER. The chain's CDR3 is CASSQDVGGLYGYTF. For the CDR3, the DNA is TGCGCCAGCAGCCAAGACGTAGGAGGGCTCTATGGCTACACCTTC.

V and J are TRBV9 and TRBJ2-5; D unresolved. Germline CDR1 and CDR2: SGDLS and YYNGEE. CDR3 length equals 12 residues. The germline V and J ends were trimmed by 0 bases and 4 bases, with 4 bases remaining between them. CDR3 nucleotides: TGTGCCAGCAGCGTAGATGGAGAGACCCAGTACTTC. This translates into CASSVDGETQYF.

V gene TRBV5-1 combines with J gene TRBJ1-1, with TRBD1 as a possible D gene (5 bases). The V and J ends lost 0 bases and 1 base respectively, with 13 bases between them. Germline values: CDR1 SGHRS, CDR2 YFSETQ. The CDR3 has 16 residues. The CDR3 bases are TGCGCCAGCAGCTTGGAGGGACGCCGGAGGAACACTGAAGCTTTCTTT. Translating it yields CASSLEGRRRNTEAFF.

Comment on this clone: Mismatch with germline at one junction end may stem from a read error. The chain is built from TRBV5-4 and TRBJ1-1, with D unclear. Germline assignment: CDR1 SGHNT and CDR2 YYREEE (reference sequence). The CDR3 runs to 15 residues. The chain's CDR3 is CASSFTATVALPFPF. DNA for the CDR3: TGTGCCAGCAGCTTCACCGCAACTGTGGCCCTACCTTTTCCCTTT.

V gene TRBV19 combines with J gene TRBJ1-1, with D tentatively TRBD1 (5 bases). The germline V and J ends were trimmed by 1 base and 5 bases, with 17 bases remaining between them. The CDR3 has 16 residues. Germline V gene lookup returns CDR1 LNHDA and CDR2 SQIVND (reference sequence). The CDR3 region has the DNA TGTGCCAGTAGTATAGGTGGGGCGCCAATTGGGACTGAAGCTTTCTTT. Residues: CASSIGGAPIGTEAFF.

Note on this clone: One end of the junction is discordant with germline, which a read error may explain. V is TRBV5-1 and J is TRBJ1-2; unclear D gene. Germline lookup yields CDR1 SGHRS and CDR2 YFSETQ. The length of the CDR3 is 14 residues. The CDR3 spells CASRPGDDLNGYTF. CDR3 DNA sequence: TGCGCCAGCAGGCCAGGCGACGACCTCAATGGATACACCTTC.

The chain couples TRBV5-4 to TRBJ2-1; D is uncertain. The CDR3 runs 12 residues. V lost 3 bases to trimming and J lost 7 bases, with 8 bases between them. Germline CDR1 reads SGHNT; CDR2 reads YYREEE (reference sequence). In DNA, the CDR3 is TGTGCCAGCAGCTGGGTACTAAATGAGCAGTTCTTC. Amino acid sequence: CASSWVLNEQFF.

The chain carries TRBV9 and TRBJ1-2, with D possibly matching TRBD1 (5 bases). The V gene lost 6 bases and the J gene lost 0 bases, with 15 bases spanning the gap. Germline assignment: CDR1 SGDLS and CDR2 YYNGEE. CDR3 size: 15 residues. CDR3 region: CASTPVGGTNYGYTF. CDR3 coding DNA: TGTGCCAGCACCCCCGTCGGGGGGACTAACTATGGCTACACCTTC.

This chain uses TRBV7-8 with TRBJ2-1; perhaps TRBD2 as D (6 bases). The CDR3 is 17 amino acids. V was trimmed by 6 bases and J by 9 bases, leaving 27 bases between them. The germline V gene encodes CDR1 SGHVS and CDR2 FQNEAQ. DNA for the CDR3: TGTGCCAGCAGGAAAGGTCGAGGGACTGCGGTGTCGGGTGAGCAGTTCTTC. It specifies CASRKGRGTAVSGEQFF.

The CDR3 region has the DNA TGTGCCAGCAGACGCGGCCCGGGGAACTATGGCTACACCTTC. This codes for CASRRGPGNYGYTF. The chain carries TRBV6-5 and TRBJ1-2; no reliable D call. Deletions cut 6 bases from V and 2 bases from J, with 13 bases between. Germline CDR1 and CDR2: MNHEY and SVGAGI. This CDR3 is 14 amino acids long.

Note on this clone: This CDR3 is also generated by other DNA sequences in the sample. The chain recombines TRBV5-3 with TRBJ2-1; a possible D gene is TRBD1 (6 bases). TRBV5-3 is labeled an ORF, and its function is uncertain. The CDR3 has 15 residues. Deletions cut 2 bases from V and 6 bases from J, with 15 bases between. As DNA, the CDR3 is TGTGCCAGAAGCTTTATAACAGGGATGGGCAATGAGCAGTTCTTC. Its translation: CARSFITGMGNEQFF.

The V call is TRBV18, the J call TRBJ1-6; the match to TRBD1 covers 7 bases. Germline values: CDR1 KGHSH, CDR2 LQKENI. This CDR3 comprises 18 residues. J lost 0 bases, V lost 6 bases, and 11 bases had no gene match. CDR3 protein: CASSQGDSQSSYNSPLHF. CDR3 sequence (DNA): TGTGCCAGCTCTCAGGGGGACAGCCAGAGCTCCTATAATTCACCCCTCCACTTT.

The V call is TRBV28, the J call TRBJ2-4; 9 nucleotides match TRBD2. Germline CDR1 MDHEN, CDR2 SYDVKM. The CDR3 spans 16 residues. V lost 7 bases and J lost 2; bases outside the gene matches: 9. The CDR3 sequence is CASIQRGAGSKNIQYF. The CDR3 nucleotides read TGTGCCAGCATCCAGCGGGGGGCTGGGTCCAAAAACATTCAGTACTTC.

V usage is TRBV18 and J usage is TRBJ2-7; 9 positions agree with TRBD1. CDR1 and CDR2 from the germline V gene are KGHSH and LQKENI. V dropped 4 bases and J dropped 4; count of bases not matched to a gene: 5. The CDR3 is 14 amino acids. As DNA, the CDR3 is TGTGCCAGCTCACTCCGGGACAGGGTTTACGAGCAGTACTTC. Translation: CASSLRDRVYEQYF.